What follows describes a single TCR beta chain. Time point specified: blood at routine non-recurrence follow-up after resection. Whole RNA, which was extracted from tumor, nontumor lung tissue or frozen PBMC, was sequenced without any cell sorting. CDR3 length: 12 amino acids. Germline V gives CDR1 LGHDT, CDR2 YNNKEL (reference sequence). V lost 1 base and J 8 bases, leaving 7 bases between the germline ends. This sample stems from a study of spatial heterogeneity in lung cancer. One entry per CDR3 protein, called by TCRdb with MiXCR from the 5' RACE reads. The sample shows about 120,000 distinct CDR3 sequences, about 12% of them seen only once.

The material sequenced was PBMCs, taken at follow-up. The chain has TRBV3-1 and TRBJ2-3, with D unresolved. The sequence came from a male donor with early-stage non-small cell lung cancer. The CDR3, as DNA: TGTGCCAGCAGCCAAGTTCCTAGTACGCAGTATTTT. This sequence encodes CASSQVPSTQYF.